These T cell receptor beta chains were read from a single sample in a study of OX40 agonist ivuxolimab in advanced cancers. Measured with immunoSEQ multiplex PCR; TCRdb has only the in-frame clones, and not every one. In the table there are 25,000 to 30,000 clones, 86% of which are singletons. The sequenced sample was CD4+ or CD8+ T cells sorted from blood, obtained in a trial of the OX40 agonist ivuxolimab. Source of these receptors: an adult with an advanced solid tumor such as melanoma, head and neck, liver or kidney cancer. CDR3s include the opening cysteine and the closing phenylalanine or tryptophan. The order of the fields is clone size, J gene, V gene, D gene, CDR3 DNA, CDR3 protein. D genes are given only for firm matches. Expanded clones get a size class; other rows say once, few or many, or leave the size out.

>once|TRBJ2-1|TRBV7-8|TRBD1
TGTGCCAGCAGCTTTTACCGGGACAGGGGGTCCTACAATGAGCAGTTCTTC
CASSFYRDRGSYNEQFF
>once|TRBJ2-7|TRBV5-1|-
TGCGCCAGCAGCGAGTCCCGGGGCGGGCAGTACTTC
CASSESRGGQYF
>-|TRBJ2-6|TRBV27|-
TGTGCCAGCCAGTCTGGGGCCAACGTCCTGACTTTC
CASQSGANVLTF
>-|TRBJ2-7|TRBV28|-
TGTGCCAGCAGTTTACAGGGGGGAAACTACGAGCAGTACTTC
CASSLQGGNYEQYF
>-|TRBJ2-7|TRBV11-2|-
TGTGCCAGCAGTCCCTCCCTAGGTCTCTACGAGCAGTACTTC
CASSPSLGLYEQYF
>once|TRBJ1-1|TRBV4-1|-
TGCGCCAGCAGCCAAGAAGGATGGTCGAGGACTGAAGCTTTCTTT
CASSQEGWSRTEAFF
>once|TRBJ1-1|TRBV25-1|-
TGTGCCAGCAGTGCAATTTATAGGACTGAAGCTTTCTTT
CASSAIYRTEAFF
>-|TRBJ1-5|TRBV7-7|-
TGTGCCAGCAGCTCCCAGGGAACCCACCAGCCCCAGCATTTT
CASSSQGTHQPQHF
>-|TRBJ2-1|TRBV5-8|TRBD2
TGTGCCAGCAGCTTGGAGGGGAGACTAGCTAGCTCCTACAATGAGCAGTTCTTC
CASSLEGRLASSYNEQFF
>-|TRBJ2-3|TRBV15|TRBD2
TGTGCCACCAGCAGAGATCGTCCGGGAGGGCCCACAGATACGCAGTATTTT
CATSRDRPGGPTDTQYF
>-|TRBJ1-6|TRBV7-9|-
TGTGCCAGCAGCGTCCTGGACAGAAATTCACCCCTCCACTTT
CASSVLDRNSPLHF
>few|TRBJ1-2|TRBV5-6|-
TGTGCCAGCACCCCCGGGGGGAACTATGGCTACACCTTC
CASTPGGNYGYTF
>-|TRBJ1-5|TRBV20-1|-
TGCAGTGCTAGGAATGATCAGCCCCAGCATTTT
CSARNDQPQHF
>-|TRBJ2-1|TRBV7-2|-
TGTGCCAGCAGCACACGGGAATACAATGAGCAGTTCTTC
CASSTREYNEQFF
>-|TRBJ1-6|TRBV19|-
TGTGCCAGTAGTATCAGGGGAAGCTCCTATAATTCACCCCTCCACTTT
CASSIRGSSYNSPLHF
>-|TRBJ2-5|TRBV11-2|TRBD1
TGTGCCATCCAAACAGGGGATGAGACCCAGTACTTC
CAIQTGDETQYF
>-|TRBJ2-7|TRBV6-6|-
TGTGCCAGCAGGCACCGGGGCAGCGACGAGCAGTACTTC
CASRHRGSDEQYF
>-|TRBJ2-5|TRBV5-4|-
TGTGCCAGCAGCTTGCGGACCGAAGAGACCCAGTACTTC
CASSLRTEETQYF
>-|TRBJ1-1|TRBV5-8|TRBD1
TGTGCCAGCAACAGGGACAGGGCGAACACTGAAGCTTTCTTT
CASNRDRANTEAFF
>-|TRBJ1-1|TRBV27|-
TGTGCCAGCAGTTTGAAGGGAGGAAACACTGAAGCTTTCTTT
CASSLKGGNTEAFF
>once|TRBJ1-4|TRBV7-9|-
TGTGCCAGCAGCCCCCCGGGGATAAGTAATGAAAAACTGTTTTTT
CASSPPGISNEKLFF
>once|TRBJ1-4|TRBV7-9|-
TGTGCCAGCAGCCCGCACTCTGCAACTAATGAAAAACTGTTTTTT
CASSPHSATNEKLFF
>-|TRBJ2-7|TRBV5-1|TRBD2
TGCGCCAGCAGTTCTGCCCGGGCGGGGGGGCCGCACGAGCAGTACTTC
CASSSARAGGPHEQYF
>-|TRBJ1-1|TRBV6-1|-
TGTGCCAGCAGTGAAGCTTCGTACACTGAAGCTTTCTTT
CASSEASYTEAFF
>-|TRBJ2-1|TRBV7-7|TRBD2
TGTGCCAGCAGCTTAAGACTAGCGGGGGACCATTCCAACTACAATGAGCAGTTCTTC
CASSLRLAGDHSNYNEQFF
>-|TRBJ2-7|TRBV27|TRBD1
TGTGCCAGCAGTAGGACAGGGCTTAGGGACGAGCAGTACTTC
CASSRTGLRDEQYF
>-|TRBJ1-6|TRBV29-1|TRBD1
TGCAGCGCTGATGGGACAGGGCGGAATTCACCCCTCCACTTT
CSADGTGRNSPLHF
>-|TRBJ1-1|TRBV10-3|-
TGTGCCATCAGTGAGGAGGCAGGGCGGATAGGCCTCGGGGGTGAAGCTTTCTTT
CAISEEAGRIGLGGEAFF